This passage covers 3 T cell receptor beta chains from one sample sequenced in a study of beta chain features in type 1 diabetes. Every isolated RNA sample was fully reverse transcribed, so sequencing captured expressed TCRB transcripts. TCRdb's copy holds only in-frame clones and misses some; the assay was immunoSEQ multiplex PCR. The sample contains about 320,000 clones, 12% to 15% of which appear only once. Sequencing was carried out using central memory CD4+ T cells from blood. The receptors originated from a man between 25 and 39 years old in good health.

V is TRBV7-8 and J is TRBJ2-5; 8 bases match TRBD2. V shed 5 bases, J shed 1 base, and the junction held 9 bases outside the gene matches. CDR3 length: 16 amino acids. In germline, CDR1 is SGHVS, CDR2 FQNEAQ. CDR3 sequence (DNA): TGTGCCAGCAGCCCGCGGACCGGGAGGGCCCAAGAGACCCAGTACTTC. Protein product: CASSPRTGRAQETQYF.

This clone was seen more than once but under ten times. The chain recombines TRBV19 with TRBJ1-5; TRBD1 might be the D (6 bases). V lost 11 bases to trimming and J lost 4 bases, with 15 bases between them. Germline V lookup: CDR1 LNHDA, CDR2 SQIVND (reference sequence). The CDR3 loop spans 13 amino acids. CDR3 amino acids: CAGSRGPNQPQHF. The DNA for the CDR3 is TGTGCCGGGTCCAGGGGTCCAAATCAGCCCCAGCATTTT. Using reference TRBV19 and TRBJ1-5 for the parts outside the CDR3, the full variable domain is DGGITQSPKYLFRKEGQNVTLSCEQNLNHDAMYWYRQDPGQGLRLIYYSQIVNDFQKGDIAEGYSVSREKKESFPLTVTSAQKNPTAFYLCAGSRGPNQPQHFGDGTRLSIL.

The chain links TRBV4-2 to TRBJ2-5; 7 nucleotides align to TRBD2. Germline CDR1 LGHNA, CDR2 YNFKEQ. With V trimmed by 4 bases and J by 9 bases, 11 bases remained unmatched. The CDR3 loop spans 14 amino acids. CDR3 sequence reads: CASSPTPARGAQYF. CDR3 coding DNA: TGTGCCAGCAGCCCCACGCCGGCCCGGGGGGCCCAGTACTTC.